Listed here is a single T cell receptor beta chain. The antigen is unknown. This record comes from a study of Graves' ophthalmopathy and Graves' hyperthyroidism. Study results and caveats: With approximately 90% sensitivity and roughly 80% specificity, a 13-signature model separated ophthalmopathy from stable hyperthyroidism.

Germline CDR1 and CDR2: DFQATT and SNEGSKA (reference sequence). V lost 2 bases and J 0 bases, leaving 13 bases between the germline ends. The CDR3 spans 15 residues. Amplification targeted the TCR beta CDR3 regions, with RNA transcripts as the source material. Amplification began with first-round RT-PCR using HTBI primers, then second-round multiplex PCR was performed. TCRdb re-called the multiplex PCR reads with MiXCR, one entry per CDR3 protein. The table lists around 470,000 distinct CDR3 sequences, roughly 14% of them singletons. As the starting material, roughly 9.7 ml of fresh peripheral blood yielded the PBMCs.

The receptor was isolated from a woman younger than 45 with Graves' ophthalmopathy. Sequencing input: blood. The chain couples TRBV20-1 to TRBJ1-1, with TRBD1 as a possible D gene (6 bases). The CDR3 DNA is TGCAGTGCTAGACTAAGAACAGGGATGAACACTGAAGCTTTCTTT. Its protein product is CSARLRTGMNTEAFF.